These 5 T cell receptor beta chains share one sample of origin, sequenced in a study of siplizumab effects on memory and regulatory T cells. Produced via immunoSEQ multiplex PCR; TCRdb's table is partial and in-frame only. The sample holds fewer than 120,000 clones, more than 90% seen once. Sequencing was done on a sample of CD4+ T cells sorted from blood. Receptor source: a human donor in good health.

This sequence joins TRBV18 and TRBJ2-3, with 9 bases fitting TRBD2. V trimming: 0 bases; J trimming: 4 bases; junction bases outside the gene matches: 5. Germline V gives CDR1 KGHSH, CDR2 LQKENI. This CDR3 is 16 amino acids long. CDR3: CASSPPSGGRADTQYF. CDR3 sequence (DNA): TGTGCCAGCTCACCACCGAGCGGGGGGCGTGCAGATACGCAGTATTTT.

This chain links TRBV28 with TRBJ1-1, with D possibly matching TRBD1 (6 bases). The CDR3 has 11 amino acids. Germline V gene lookup returns CDR1 MDHEN and CDR2 SYDVKM. CDR3 bases: TGTGCTACAGGGCCAAACACTGAAGCTTTCTTT. Encoded protein: CATGPNTEAFF.

The chain recombines TRBV6-1 with TRBJ1-2, with D maybe TRBD1 (5 bases). The CDR3 sequence is 15 residues long. In germline, CDR1 is MNHNS, CDR2 SASEGT. The germline V and J ends were trimmed by 7 bases and 4 bases, with 19 bases remaining between them. The CDR3 bases are TGTGCCAGCACCAGAGACAAGACAGCGGGCTATGGCTACACCTTC. Its protein product is CASTRDKTAGYGYTF.

This clone was seen just once. The chain recombines TRBV7-9 with TRBJ2-6, with D unresolved. Trimming shortened V by 0 bases and J by 0 bases, and 6 bases separated the two germline ends. The germline CDR1 and CDR2 sequences are SEHNR and FQNEAQ (reference sequence). This CDR3 has 16 residues. The CDR3, as DNA: TGTGCCAGCAGCTTAGCGTCCACCTCTGGGGCCAACGTCCTGACTTTC. Translating it yields CASSLASTSGANVLTF.

V and J are TRBV5-1 and TRBJ1-2, with TRBD1 as a possible D gene (5 bases). There are 14 residues in the CDR3. CDR1 and CDR2 (germline): SGHRS, YFSETQ. V was shortened by 4 bases and J by 7 bases, with 17 bases between the two germline ends. The CDR3: CASSPHRWRAGYTF. The DNA of the CDR3 is TGCGCCAGCAGCCCACACAGGTGGAGGGCTGGCTACACCTTC.